This entry concerns a single T cell receptor (beta chain). Assay: immunoSEQ multiplex PCR; the TCRdb copy retains only in-frame clones and omits some. Of about 89,000 clones listed, 80% are singletons. This entry belongs to a study of blood T cell repertoires in COVID-19. This CDR3 contains 13 residues. V was pared by 6 bases and J by 9 bases, with 15 bases between. Germline CDR1 SNHLY, CDR2 FYNNEI. The origin of this receptor is an elderly woman with acute or convalescent COVID-19. The sample taken for sequencing was peripheral blood. The chain joins TRBV2 to TRBJ1-5; D is unclear. CDR3: CASSPSPRVPQHF. The CDR3 DNA sequence: TGTGCCAGCAGCCCCTCCCCACGGGTGCCCCAGCATTTT.